A single sample is the source of the 14 T cell receptor beta chains below, sequenced in a study of T-cell memory formation after mild COVID-19 (dated by TCRdb to about 2021). The receptor library was made with 5' RACE. The instrument given in TCRdb is Illumina NovaSeq 6000. The public sequencing data were trimmed at Q25 with fastp and processed into clonotypes with MiXCR by TCRdb, which kept only in-frame beta chains. Each record represents a unique CDR3 protein, reported with the most common genes and DNA among its rows. Counted in this sample were more than 100,000 distinct CDR3 sequences; approximately 15% of them appeared once. Approximately 4.7% of the sample comes from the top ten. Specimen: PBMCs or a T cell subset sorted from them (not recorded which). All receptors derive from a man aged 18 to 30 who had mild COVID-19 (a few samples of this study predate the infection). The sample titles of this study are shuffled in the database, so cell type and time point are left out; the donor was told from shared clones.

The chain employs TRBV7-2 and TRBJ2-5; D is undetermined. Germline CDR1 is SGHTA and CDR2 is FQGNSA. V was trimmed by 1 base and J by 5 bases, leaving 11 bases between them. The CDR3 is 14 residues long. CDR3 in amino acids: CASSLGVGFETQYF. The CDR3 DNA reads TGTGCCAGCAGCTTAGGTGTGGGTTTCGAGACCCAGTACTTC.

This clonotype has ten or more counts. CDR3 DNA sequence: TGTGCCAGCAGCGCACGGGGGCCAGACACAGATACGCAGTATTTT. Encoded protein: CASSARGPDTDTQYF. The V call is TRBV7-2, the J call TRBJ2-3, with D possibly called TRBD1 or TRBD2 (6 bases each). The CDR3 totals 15 residues. Germline CDR1 reads SGHTA; CDR2 reads FQGNSA. The V end was cut by 5 bases, the J end by 2 bases, with 14 bases between. Full variable domain (outside the CDR3, taken from reference TRBV7-2 and TRBJ2-3): GAGVSQSPSNKVTEKGKDVELRCDPISGHTALYWYRQSLGQGLEFLIYFQGNSAPDKSGLPSDRFSAERTGGSVSTLTIQRTQQEDSAVYLCASSARGPDTDTQYFGPGTRLTVL.

The V and J genes are TRBV5-5 and TRBJ2-5; 9 positions match TRBD1. This CDR3 is 17 amino acids long. V was clipped by 3 bases and J by 4 bases; unmatched bases: 13. Germline loops: CDR1 SGHKS, CDR2 YYEKEE (reference sequence). The CDR3 bases are TGTGCCAGCAGCTCGGTCCGGGGACAGGGTAGGAGAGAGACCCAGTACTTC. This sequence encodes CASSSVRGQGRRETQYF. The variable domain in full, with the rest retrieved from reference TRBV5-5 and TRBJ2-5, is DAGVTQSPTHLIKTRGQQVTLRCSPISGHKSVSWYQQVLGQGPQFIFQYYEKEERGRGNFPDRFSARQFPNYSSELNVNALLLGDSALYLCASSSVRGQGRRETQYFGPGTRLLVL.

The chain recombines TRBV18 with TRBJ2-6; D uncertain. This CDR3 spans 17 amino acids. Germline CDR1 is KGHSH and CDR2 is LQKENI. V gave up 0 bases and J gave up 2 bases, with 11 bases separating them. The CDR3 is CASSPPSFRAGANVLTF. In DNA, the CDR3 is TGTGCCAGCTCACCACCATCATTCCGGGCTGGGGCCAACGTCCTGACTTTC.

Ten or more counts support this clonotype. The V and J genes are TRBV5-6 and TRBJ2-1, with 7 bases fitting TRBD2. Germline lookup yields CDR1 SGHDT and CDR2 YYEEEE. V lost 4 bases and J lost 0; bases outside the gene matches: 7. This CDR3 has 16 amino acids. CDR3 amino acids: CASSGVAGDSYNEQFF. The CDR3 DNA reads TGTGCCAGCAGCGGGGTGGCGGGGGACTCCTACAATGAGCAGTTCTTC.

The V call is TRBV5-1, the J call TRBJ1-1; possible D gene TRBD1, 5 bases. Germline CDR1 and CDR2: SGHRS and YFSETQ. This CDR3 has 13 amino acids. Trimming pared 7 bases from V and 4 bases from J, leaving 14 bases between. The CDR3 loop reads CASGHPRVTEAFF. For the CDR3, the DNA is TGCGCCAGCGGCCACCCCAGGGTCACTGAAGCTTTCTTT.

J is TRBJ2-3 and V is TRBV7-9, with TRBD2 matching over 13 bases. This CDR3 has 20 residues. CDR1 is SEHNR, CDR2 FQNEAQ, per germline (reference sequence). J gave up 0 bases and V 3 bases, and 12 bases lay outside the gene matches. The CDR3 bases are TGTGCCAGCAGCTTCCCCGGACTAGCGGGGGCCGGATCTAGCACAGATACGCAGTATTTT. This gives the protein CASSFPGLAGAGSSTDTQYF. Filled out from reference TRBV7-9 and TRBJ2-3, the complete variable domain reads DTGVSQNPRHKITKRGQNVTFRCDPISEHNRLYWYRQTLGQGPEFLTYFQNEAQLEKSRLLSDRFSAERPKGSFSTLEIQRTEQGDSAMYLCASSFPGLAGAGSSTDTQYFGPGTRLTVL.

This clonotype occurred a few times. This chain links TRBV6-5 with TRBJ1-6; weak D call: TRBD1 (6 bases). The length of the CDR3 is 16 residues. Looked up from germline, CDR1 is MNHEY and CDR2 is SVGAGI. Trimming removed 6 bases at V and 6 bases at J, with 18 bases between. CDR3: CASRRGQFGTNSPLHF. The CDR3 DNA reads TGTGCCAGCAGACGAGGACAGTTCGGCACTAATTCACCCCTCCACTTT.

This chain joins TRBV2 and TRBJ2-7; TRBD2 matches 9 bases. V lost 4 bases, J lost 2 bases, and 0 bases stayed unmatched. This CDR3 spans 13 amino acids. Germline V lookup: CDR1 SNHLY, CDR2 FYNNEI. The CDR3 region is CASSASGAYEQYF. Here the CDR3 DNA reads TGTGCCAGCAGTGCTAGCGGGGCCTACGAGCAGTACTTC.

This chain connects TRBV9 to TRBJ1-2, with D unresolved. The V and J ends lost 3 bases and 8 bases respectively, with 14 bases between them. CDR1 and CDR2 (germline): SGDLS, YYNGEE. The CDR3 consists of 13 residues. CDR3: CASSALPVGGYTF. CDR3 sequence (DNA): TGTGCCAGCAGCGCTCTACCAGTAGGCGGCTACACCTTC.

A few counts support this clonotype. This chain uses TRBV25-1 with TRBJ2-3, with 7 bases aligning to TRBD1. V trimming: 8 bases; J trimming: 4 bases; junction bases outside the gene matches: 9. This CDR3 is 14 amino acids long. Germline V CDR1 and CDR2: MGHDK, SYGVNS. As DNA, the CDR3 is TGTGCCAGCGGCCGGACAGGCGATGCAGATACGCAGTATTTT. Translation gives CASGRTGDADTQYF. The full variable domain, its missing parts supplied by reference TRBV25-1 and TRBJ2-3, is EADIYQTPRYLVIGTGKKITLECSQTMGHDKMYWYQQDPGMELHLIHYSYGVNSTEKGDLSSESTVSRIRTEHFPLTLESARPSHTSQYLCASGRTGDADTQYFGPGTRLTVL.

This clonotype was counted between two and nine times. The rearrangement links TRBV5-1 to TRBJ2-3; no definite D call. Germline CDR1 SGHRS, CDR2 YFSETQ. There are 14 residues in the CDR3. The ends were cut back, 0 bases at V and 4 bases at J, with 9 bases in the middle. CDR3 in amino acids: CASSLGQDADTQYF. The DNA of the CDR3 is TGCGCCAGCAGCTTGGGCCAGGACGCAGATACGCAGTATTTT.

The rearrangement uses TRBV28 and TRBJ2-5; weak D call: TRBD2 (5 bases). Looked up from germline, CDR1 is MDHEN and CDR2 is SYDVKM. The CDR3 loop spans 15 amino acids. V gave up 2 bases and J gave up 0 bases, with 10 bases separating them. This CDR3 is CASSLGGQNQETQYF. The CDR3 bases are TGTGCCAGCAGTTTAGGCGGGCAGAACCAAGAGACCCAGTACTTC.

A few counts support this clonotype. V gene TRBV7-2 combines with J gene TRBJ2-5; 7 bases align to TRBD2. The CDR3 extends over 12 amino acids. Trimming took 4 bases from V and 7 from J; bases not matched to a gene: 3. The germline V gene encodes CDR1 SGHTA and CDR2 FQGNSA. CDR3 loop: CASSSGGGTQYF. Here the CDR3 DNA reads TGTGCCAGCAGCTCTGGGGGGGGGACCCAGTACTTC.